What follows are 16 T cell receptor beta chains derived from one specimen sequenced in a study of blood T cells in healthy people across ages. The authors ran a second PCR of roughly 6 to 11 cycles using a sample-barcoded 5' primer and a J-beta primer mix. TCRdb processed the 5' RACE reads anew with MiXCR; each CDR3 protein has one entry. The profile shows 700,000 to 950,000 distinct CDR3 sequences, around 46% of them singletons. Source material: blood. The receptors shown here come from a woman aged 60-70 years in good health.

This chain links TRBV20-1 with TRBJ1-5, with D possibly matching TRBD1 (5 bases). The V gene's germline CDR1 is DFQATT and CDR2 SNEGSKA (reference sequence). V was clipped by 3 bases and J by 0 bases, with 12 bases between them. This CDR3 spans 15 amino acids. CDR3 sequence: CSASGTEYSNQPQHF. The CDR3, as DNA: TGCAGTGCTAGCGGGACGGAGTATAGCAATCAGCCCCAGCATTTT.

This clonotype appeared once. The chain carries TRBV14 and TRBJ1-1; D is uncertain. Trimming left V 3 bases short and J 6 bases short, with 8 bases between. The V gene's germline CDR1 is SGHDN and CDR2 FVKESK. CDR3 length equals 12 residues. The DNA of the CDR3 is TGTGCCAGCAGCCAGGGGTGGCCTGAAGCTTTCTTT. It specifies CASSQGWPEAFF.

The chain joins TRBV4-1 to TRBJ2-4, with TRBD2 as a possible D gene (7 bases). V lost 1 base, J lost 7 bases, and 20 bases lay in between. Germline values: CDR1 MGHRA, CDR2 YSYEKL. This CDR3 region has 17 residues. CDR3 in DNA: TGCGCCAGCAGCCAAGGCTGGGGGGGCCAAGGGATGAACATTCAGTACTTC. Encoded protein: CASSQGWGGQGMNIQYF.

The chain couples TRBV12-3 or TRBV12-4 to TRBJ1-2; the D gene is possibly TRBD1 (5 bases). The CDR3 spans 14 residues. Trimming took 3 bases from V and 4 from J, leaving 12 bases between them. The CDR3 is CASSLGRDPYGYTF. The CDR3 DNA sequence: TGTGCCAGCAGTTTGGGCAGGGACCCCTATGGCTACACCTTC.

This clonotype was seen only a few times. The chain is built from TRBV25-1 and TRBJ1-2; 7 bases are a match to TRBD1. The CDR3 loop spans 14 amino acids. The V gene's germline CDR1 is MGHDK and CDR2 SYGVNS. The ends lost 3 bases at V and 4 bases at J; junction bases unmatched: 5. The CDR3 region has the DNA TGTGCCAGCAGTGAGAAGGGGGCGACCTATGGCTACACCTTC. Encoded protein: CASSEKGATYGYTF.

The chain links TRBV7-2 to TRBJ2-3, with 8 bases lining up with TRBD1. Germline V gives CDR1 SGHTA, CDR2 FQGNSA. With V trimmed by 7 bases and J by 4 bases, 7 bases remained unmatched. The CDR3 covers 14 residues. CDR3 nucleotides: TGTGCCAGCATCAACCGACAGGGGCCAGATACGCAGTATTTT. This codes for CASINRQGPDTQYF.

Of note for this clonotype: An end of the junction does not agree with germline; a read error may underlie this. The chain joins TRBV2 to TRBJ2-1; D is tentatively TRBD1 or TRBD2 (5 bases each). The CDR3 is made up of 15 amino acids. Germline loops: CDR1 SNHLY, CDR2 FYNNEI. The CDR3 coding sequence is TGTGCCAGCGGTGAAATGTGGGGGAACGGCAATGAGCAGTTCTTC. Translating gives CASGEMWGNGNEQFF.

The rearrangement links TRBV11-3 to TRBJ2-3, with 7 bases fitting TRBD2. From germline, CDR1 is SGHNT and CDR2 YENEEA. V shed 5 bases, J shed 2 bases, and the junction held 7 bases outside the gene matches. This CDR3 is 15 amino acids long. In DNA, the CDR3 is TGTGCCAGCAGCCCGACTAGCTGGGCCACAGATACGCAGTATTTT. Its translation is CASSPTSWATDTQYF. The whole variable domain, remainder taken from reference TRBV11-3 and TRBJ2-3, is EAGVVQSPRYKIIEKKQPVAFWCNPISGHNTLYWYLQNLGQGPELLIRYENEEAVDDSQLPKDRFSAERLKGVDSTLKIQPAELGDSAVYLCASSPTSWATDTQYFGPGTRLTVL.

The chain employs TRBV20-1 and TRBJ2-4; D ambiguous. The J call may not be correct, given that the DNA end is closer to TRBJ2-5. Germline values: CDR1 DFQATT, CDR2 SNEGSKA (reference sequence). The CDR3 totals 11 residues. The CDR3 spells CSVQVFETQYF. The CDR3, as DNA: TGCAGTGTGCAGGTTTTCGAGACCCAGTACTTC.

This clonotype turned up a few times. This sequence joins TRBV27 and TRBJ2-7; 7 bases line up with TRBD2. The V gene end was trimmed by 3 bases and the J gene end by 3 bases; junction bases not matched to a gene: 11. CDR1 and CDR2 (germline): MNHEY, SMNVEV (reference sequence). The CDR3 spans 16 residues. DNA for the CDR3: TGTGCCAGCAGTTTTTTTGGGGCGGGAGAGTTCTACGAGCAGTACTTC. Encoded protein: CASSFFGAGEFYEQYF.

This clonotype was seen more than once but under ten times. The V call is TRBV20-1, the J call TRBJ2-5; D might be TRBD2 (5 bases). Between the trimmed V and J ends, which lost 3 bases and 2 bases, there was a span of 16 bases. This CDR3 has 15 amino acids. The germline V gene has CDR1 DFQATT and CDR2 SNEGSKA (reference sequence). The CDR3 DNA follows: TGCAGTGCTAGGGTCAGCGGAGGCGGGCAAGAGACCCAGTACTTC. It yields the protein CSARVSGGGQETQYF.

This chain uses TRBV19 with TRBJ2-4; D is perhaps TRBD2 (6 bases). The J call may be incorrect, as the DNA end agrees better with TRBJ2-7. CDR3 length equals 16 residues. Germline V lookup: CDR1 LNHDA, CDR2 SQIVND (reference sequence). In DNA form, the CDR3 reads TGTGCCAGTAGTAACCACCTAGCGCCAAACGCGTACGAGCAGTACTTC. Its translation: CASSNHLAPNAYEQYF.

CDR3 region: CASSPGQATPTSGYTF. The CDR3 region has the DNA TGTGCCAGCAGCCCGGGACAGGCGACACCTACGAGCGGCTACACCTTC. V usage is TRBV5-6 and J usage is TRBJ1-2; 8 nucleotides align to TRBD1. Germline values: CDR1 SGHDT, CDR2 YYEEEE. The trim removed 4 bases at V and 8 bases at J, leaving 16 bases unmatched. CDR3 size: 16 residues.

The rearrangement uses TRBV7-2 and TRBJ2-7; D is possibly TRBD2 (6 bases). The V gene's germline CDR1 is SGHTA and CDR2 FQGNSA. The CDR3 has 14 residues. V lost 5 bases and J 12 bases, leaving 23 bases between the germline ends. The CDR3 bases are TGTGCCAGCAGCACTACCCAGGGACGGGAGACCCGGTACTTC. It is translated as CASSTTQGRETRYF.

Only a few counts were recorded for this clonotype. This sequence joins TRBV7-9 and TRBJ1-1; possibly TRBD1 for D (6 bases). Germline CDR1 reads SEHNR; CDR2 reads FQNEAQ (reference sequence). The CDR3 is 12 amino acids. The V end lost 4 bases, the J end lost 7 bases, and 10 bases lay between the germline ends. CDR3 residues: CASSWTDLEAFF. The DNA for the CDR3 is TGTGCCAGCAGCTGGACAGATCTTGAAGCTTTCTTT.

This clonotype was counted many times. The chain has TRBV7-3 and TRBJ2-7; 8 nucleotides match TRBD2. Unmatched junction bases numbered 6, after V lost 0 bases and J lost 2 bases. Germline lookup yields CDR1 SGHTA and CDR2 FQGTGA. CDR3 length: 16 residues. In DNA form, the CDR3 reads TGTGCCAGCAGCTTAACTTCAGGGCGGGAGGCCTACGAGCAGTACTTC. This gives the protein CASSLTSGREAYEQYF.